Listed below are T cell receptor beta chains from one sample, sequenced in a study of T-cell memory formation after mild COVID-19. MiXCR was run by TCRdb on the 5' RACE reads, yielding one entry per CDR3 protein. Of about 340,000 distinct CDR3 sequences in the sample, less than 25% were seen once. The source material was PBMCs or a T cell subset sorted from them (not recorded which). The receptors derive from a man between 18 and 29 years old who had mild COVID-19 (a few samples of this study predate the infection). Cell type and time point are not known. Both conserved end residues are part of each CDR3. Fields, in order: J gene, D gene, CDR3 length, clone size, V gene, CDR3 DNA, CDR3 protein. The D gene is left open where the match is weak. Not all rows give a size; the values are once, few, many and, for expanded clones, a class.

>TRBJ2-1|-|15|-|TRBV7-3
TGTGCCAGCAGTACCGGGAGGGGGCCACCCTATGAGCAGTTCTTC
CASSTGRGPPYEQFF
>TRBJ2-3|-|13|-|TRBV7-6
TGTGCCAGCAGCTTGACTCGGGGGGATACGCAGTATTTT
CASSLTRGDTQYF
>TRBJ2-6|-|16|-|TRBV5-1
TGCGCCAGCAGCGCTAGACAGGTCGCAGGGGCCAACGTCCTGACTTTC
CASSARQVAGANVLTF
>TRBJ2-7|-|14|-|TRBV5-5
TGTGCCAGCAGCCACCCGGGACTGGCCTACGAGCAGTACTTC
CASSHPGLAYEQYF
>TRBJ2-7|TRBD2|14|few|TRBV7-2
TGTGCCAGCAGCTTCCTAGCGGGGACCTACGAGCAGTACTTC
CASSFLAGTYEQYF
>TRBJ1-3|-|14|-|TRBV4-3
TGCGCCAGCAGCCCCCATCGGTCAGGAAACACCATATATTTT
CASSPHRSGNTIYF
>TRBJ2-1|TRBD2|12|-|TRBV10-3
TGTGCCATCAGTGAATTAGCGGGGGATCGGTTCTTC
CAISELAGDRFF
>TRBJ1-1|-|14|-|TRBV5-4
TGTGCCAGCAGCTTGGAAACAGCAGACACTGAAGCTTTCTTT
CASSLETADTEAFF
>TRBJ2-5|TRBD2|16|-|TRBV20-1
TGCAGTGCCACGCTCCTAGCGGGGGGGCACGGAGAGACCCAGTACTTC
CSATLLAGGHGETQYF
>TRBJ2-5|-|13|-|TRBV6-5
TGTGACAGCAGTTATGCCGCCCCAGAGACCCAGTACTTC
CDSSYAAPETQYF
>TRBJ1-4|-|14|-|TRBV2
TGTGCCAGCAGACCCGGACACGAGAATGAAAAACTGTTTTTT
CASRPGHENEKLFF
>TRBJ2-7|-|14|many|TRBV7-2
TGTGCCAGCAGCTTCTCGGGGAGCTCCTACGAGCAGTACTTC
CASSFSGSSYEQYF
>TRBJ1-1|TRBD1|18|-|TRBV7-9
TGTGCCAGCAGCTACCCGTCAGGGACAGGGGGCGTGAACACTGAAGCTTTCTTT
CASSYPSGTGGVNTEAFF
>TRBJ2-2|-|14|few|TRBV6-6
TGTGCCAGCAGTTATCCCCCGAACACCGGGGAGCTGTTTTTT
CASSYPPNTGELFF
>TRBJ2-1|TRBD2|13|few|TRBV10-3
TGTGCCATCGCAGCGGGGGCTAACAATGAGCAGTTCTTC
CAIAAGANNEQFF
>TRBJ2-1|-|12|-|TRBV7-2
TGTGCCAGCAGTCCTACTAGCCTCCTGCAGTTCTTC
CASSPTSLLQFF
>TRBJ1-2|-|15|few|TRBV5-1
TGCGCCAGCAGCTTAGCTACGAGGCGCCCGGATGGCTACACCTTC
CASSLATRRPDGYTF
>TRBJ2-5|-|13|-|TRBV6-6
TGTGCCAGCAGGCCCACGCCCCCTGAGACCCAGTACTTC
CASRPTPPETQYF
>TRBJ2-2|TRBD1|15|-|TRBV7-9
TGTGCCAGCAGCGACACAGGGGTTTACACCGGGGAGCTGTTTTTT
CASSDTGVYTGELFF
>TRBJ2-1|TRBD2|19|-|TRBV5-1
TGCGCCAGCAGCTTGCGGGGGGGATCTGCAGTCCAACGAAACAATGAGCAGTTCTTC
CASSLRGGSAVQRNNEQFF
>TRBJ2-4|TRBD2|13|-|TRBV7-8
TGTGCCAGCACCATTGGGGGGGGAAACATTCAGTACTTC
CASTIGGGNIQYF
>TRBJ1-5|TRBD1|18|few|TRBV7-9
TGTGCCAGCAGCTTCGATTGGTCTTCGGCCAGGGGGCTTGAGCCCCAGCATTTT
CASSFDWSSARGLEPQHF